This T cell receptor (beta chain) was retrieved from a study of preoperative IRX-2 immunotherapy in early breast cancer. Sequencing was performed with immunoSEQ multiplex PCR; in TCRdb, only in-frame clones are kept and a portion is missing. The top ten clones hold less than 2.5% of a sample with 20,000 to 30,000 clones, 78% of them seen once. CDR1 is SGHVS and CDR2 is FNYEAQ in the germline V gene. V dropped 5 bases and J dropped 0 bases, with 16 bases sitting between them. CDR3 size: 16 residues. This sample's treatment: preoperative locoregional IRX-2 cytokine immunotherapy. This phase Ib study tested locoregional IRX-2 cytokine immunotherapy given before surgery.

The chain carries TRBV7-6 and TRBJ1-1; D may be TRBD1 (5 bases). Material: lymph node tissue, obtained before IRX-2 immunotherapy. The receptor was isolated from a human donor with breast cancer. The CDR3 DNA reads TGTGCCAGCAGCAAAAGGGCGGGGACGATGAACACTGAAGCTTTCTTT. Its protein is CASSKRAGTMNTEAFF. The variable domain in full, completed from reference TRBV7-6 and TRBJ1-1, reads GAGVSQSPRYKVTKRGQDVALRCDPISGHVSLYWYRQALGQGPEFLTYFNYEAQQDKSGLPNDRFSAERPEGSISTLTIQRTEQRDSAMYRCASSKRAGTMNTEAFFGQGTRLTVV.